Each of the 16 T cell receptor beta chains below was sequenced from the same sample in a study of T cell responses to AZD1222 COVID-19 vaccine. Here immunoSEQ multiplex PCR was the method, and the copy in TCRdb shows in-frame clones only, minus some. The profile covers 150,000 or so clones, with roughly 90% appearing a single time and more than 1.4% taken by the ten largest. The sequencing here drew on peripheral blood, taken on day 0 of AZD1222 vaccination. These TCRs come from an adult in good health.

The J gene is TRBJ1-5, the V gene TRBV30, with TRBD1 matching 8 bases. Unmatched junction bases numbered 2, after V lost 5 bases and J lost 2 bases. Germline lookup yields CDR1 GTSNPN and CDR2 SVGIG (reference sequence). The length of the CDR3 is 13 residues. CDR3 nucleotide sequence: TGTGCCTGGGGACAGGGCGGCAATCAGCCCCAGCATTTT. Encoded protein: CAWGQGGNQPQHF. The full variable domain, in which reference TRBV30 and TRBJ1-5 provide the parts outside the CDR3, is SQTIHQWPATLVQPVGSPLSLECTVEGTSNPNLYWYRQAAGRGLQLLFYSVGIGQISSEVPQNLSASRPQDRQFILSSKKLLLSDSGFYLCAWGQGGNQPQHFGDGTRLSIL.

The table lists this clone with a few counts. The chain has TRBV6-1 and TRBJ1-1, with D possibly TRBD1 on 6 matching bases. V gave up 3 bases and J gave up 4 bases, with 15 bases separating them. The germline V gene has CDR1 MNHNS and CDR2 SASEGT. CDR3 length: 15 amino acids. CDR3 nucleotide sequence: TGTGCCAGCAGTGACGGGGGAGGGGGAGGCACTGAAGCTTTCTTT. Translation: CASSDGGGGGTEAFF.

This chain links TRBV6-2 or TRBV6-3 with TRBJ2-7; 7 bases align to TRBD1. The junction had 10 bases not matched to a gene; V was cut back by 6 bases and J by 5 bases. CDR3 length: 14 residues. The V gene's germline CDR1 is MNHEY and CDR2 SVGEGT. The CDR3, as DNA: TGTGCCAGCAGGTACAGGGGTTTTGGGGACGAGCAGTACTTC. Protein: CASRYRGFGDEQYF.

The chain carries TRBV7-2 and TRBJ1-2; D uncertain. V lost 4 bases and J lost 5, with 11 bases in between. CDR1 is SGHTA, CDR2 FQGNSA, per germline. The CDR3 has 13 amino acids. CDR3 sequence: CASSSRRTYGYTF. The CDR3 bases are TGTGCCAGCAGCTCACGACGGACGTATGGCTACACCTTC.

The V and J genes are TRBV2 and TRBJ2-3; TRBD1 matches 8 bases. Per germline, CDR1 SNHLY and CDR2 FYNNEI. There are 13 residues in the CDR3. The V segment lost 6 bases and the J segment 5 bases; nucleotides outside the gene matches: 4. As DNA, the CDR3 is TGTGCCAGCAGGTGGACAGGGATAGATACGCAGTATTTT. Its protein product is CASRWTGIDTQYF. The full variable domain, its missing parts supplied by reference TRBV2 and TRBJ2-3, is EPEVTQTPSHQVTQMGQEVILRCVPISNHLYFYWYRQILGQKVEFLVSFYNNEISEKSEIFDDQFSVERPDGSNFTLKIRSTKLEDSAMYFCASRWTGIDTQYFGPGTRLTVL.

The chain recombines TRBV7-9 with TRBJ1-2; D not certain. CDR3 length: 12 amino acids. CDR1 is SEHNR and CDR2 is FQNEAQ in the germline V gene (reference sequence). The V and J ends lost 1 base and 3 bases respectively, with 3 bases between them. The CDR3 spells CASSLEYYGYTF. CDR3 sequence (DNA): TGTGCCAGCAGCTTAGAATACTATGGCTACACCTTC. The variable domain in full, with the rest retrieved from reference TRBV7-9 and TRBJ1-2, is DTGVSQNPRHKITKRGQNVTFRCDPISEHNRLYWYRQTLGQGPEFLTYFQNEAQLEKSRLLSDRFSAERPKGSFSTLEIQRTEQGDSAMYLCASSLEYYGYTFGSGTRLTVV.

DNA of the CDR3: TGTGCCGTTAACTCGGGAAGGGCATACGAGCAGTACTTC. Encoded protein: CAVNSGRAYEQYF. V and J are TRBV2 and TRBJ2-7, with D possibly matching TRBD2 (5 bases). The germline V gene encodes CDR1 SNHLY and CDR2 FYNNEI. V lost 11 bases and J 4 bases, leaving 18 bases between the germline ends. The CDR3 loop spans 13 amino acids.

The chain uses TRBV4-3 and TRBJ2-1, with 7 bases identical to TRBD2. CDR3 length: 16 amino acids. Germline CDR1 and CDR2: LGHNA and YSLEER. Losses at the gene ends were 0 bases for V and 12 bases for J; bases not matched to a gene: 14. The CDR3 nucleotides are TGCGCCAGCAGCCAAGATAGGGCTAGCGGTAGGGAGAGGCAGTTCTTC. Residues: CASSQDRASGRERQFF.

CDR3 amino acids: CASSQETSNQPQHF. CDR3 bases: TGTGCCAGCAGCCAAGAGACGAGCAATCAGCCCCAGCATTTT. This chain joins TRBV4-2 and TRBJ1-5, with D hard to call. V was clipped by 0 bases and J by 1 base, with 4 bases between them. Germline V gene lookup returns CDR1 LGHNA and CDR2 YNFKEQ. The CDR3 is made up of 14 amino acids.

The gene calls are TRBV15 and TRBJ2-2; D possibly uses TRBD1 or TRBD2 (5 bases each). V lost 0 bases, J lost 5 bases, and 10 bases lay in between. Germline values: CDR1 LNHNV, CDR2 YYDKDF (reference sequence). The CDR3 is 15 residues long. The CDR3 spells CATSRDRGQTGELFF. CDR3 sequence (DNA): TGTGCCACCAGCAGAGATCGGGGCCAGACCGGGGAGCTGTTTTTT.

This rearrangement joins TRBV5-4 to TRBJ1-4; D possibly corresponds to TRBD1 (5 bases). Germline assignment: CDR1 SGHNT and CDR2 YYREEE (reference sequence). CDR3 size: 15 residues. Trimming took off 0 bases at V and 0 bases at J, with 6 bases between the two ends. The CDR3: CASSLVGATNEKLFF. DNA of the CDR3: TGTGCCAGCAGCTTGGTGGGGGCAACTAATGAAAAACTGTTTTTT.

This chain joins TRBV6-2 or TRBV6-3 and TRBJ1-1; no definite D call. V lost 6 bases and J lost 3, with 17 bases in between. The CDR3 is made up of 15 amino acids. Looked up from germline, CDR1 is MNHEY and CDR2 is SVGEGT. CDR3 in amino acids: CASSFRRNGHTEAFF. The CDR3 region has the DNA TGTGCCAGCAGCTTTAGACGTAACGGGCACACTGAAGCTTTCTTT.

The gene calls are TRBV19 and TRBJ2-3; TRBD2 matches at 12 bases. This CDR3 contains 17 residues. V shed 1 base and J 1 base; nucleotides not matched to a gene: 3. Germline-derived CDR1 and CDR2 are LNHDA and SQIVND (reference sequence). The CDR3 nucleotides are TGTGCCAGTAGTATAGGCCTAGCGGGGGGGGGCACAGATACGCAGTATTTT. Translated, it gives CASSIGLAGGGTDTQYF.

In regard to this clone: This CDR3 is also generated by other DNA sequences in the sample. This chain connects TRBV7-2 to TRBJ2-3; D gene ambiguous. The CDR3 is 14 amino acids. V dropped 1 base and J dropped 6 bases, with 11 bases sitting between them. In germline, CDR1 is SGHTA, CDR2 FQGNSA. The CDR3 spells CASSLGAGRDTQYF. CDR3 bases: TGTGCCAGCAGCTTAGGGGCTGGCAGGGATACGCAGTATTTT.

The chain recombines TRBV6-5 with TRBJ2-7, with 10 bases fitting TRBD2. V gave up 5 bases and J gave up 4 bases; unmatched junction bases: 2. Looked up from germline, CDR1 is MNHEY and CDR2 is SVGAGI. The CDR3 has 13 residues. CDR3 nucleotides: TGTGCCAGCAGTATAGCGGGGGGATACGAGCAGTACTTC. Amino acids: CASSIAGGYEQYF.

This clone was seen a few times. This chain links TRBV7-9 with TRBJ2-1, with TRBD2 identical over 15 bases. With V trimmed by 4 bases and J by 4 bases, 5 bases remained unmatched. The CDR3 covers 17 residues. Germline V gene data show CDR1 as SEHNR and CDR2 as FQNEAQ (reference sequence). The CDR3 spells CASSWPGLAGGYNEQFF. The DNA of the CDR3 is TGTGCCAGCAGCTGGCCGGGACTAGCGGGAGGTTACAATGAGCAGTTCTTC.